This T cell receptor beta chain originates from a study of T cell responses to AZD1222 COVID-19 vaccine. Study background: Second-dose timings of about 4 or about 12 weeks were pooled.

As to this clone: Its antigen is unidentified.

Germline lookup yields CDR1 LGHNT and CDR2 FRNRAP. The CDR3 loop spans 14 amino acids. V lost 4 bases to trimming and J lost 4 bases; unmatched junction nucleotides: 4. Produced via immunoSEQ multiplex PCR; TCRdb's table is partial and in-frame only. The data contain more than 85,000 clones, roughly 85% of them singletons. Study outcomes and limitations: Repertoires were sampled only after the peak T cell response. At baseline, just six or seven AZD1222 recipients tested seropositive. Regions 160-218 and 743-854 held dominance among vaccine-associated CD4 TCRs, which spanned spike.

The receptor comes from an adult in good health. The V call is TRBV12-5, the J call TRBJ1-1, with 9 bases lining up with TRBD1. The specimen was peripheral blood, collected on day 0 of AZD1222 vaccination. CDR3 protein: CASGSTGGGTEAFF. DNA of the CDR3: TGTGCTAGTGGTTCCACAGGGGGCGGCACTGAAGCTTTCTTT.